The next 24 T cell receptor beta chains were all read from a single sample in a study of patients and donors after allogeneic stem cell transplantation. Each CDR3 protein gets one entry after TCRdb re-called the RT-PCR reads with MiXCR. The sample records 150,000 to 200,000 distinct CDR3 sequences, over 25% being singletons. Sequencing was carried out using blood, either unsorted or a sorted T cell fraction (not recorded which). The origin of the receptors is a human donor who was either an allogeneic HSCT recipient or a stem cell or donor lymphocyte infusion donor (not recorded which). It is not recorded whose cells these are; they may come from a transplant donor.

The chain carries TRBV29-1 and TRBJ2-7; TRBD1 is a possible D gene (7 bases). CDR3 length equals 15 residues. Germline V CDR1 and CDR2: SQVTM, ANQGSEA. V shed 5 bases and J shed 4 bases, with 21 bases lying between them. The CDR3 DNA reads as TGCAGCGTTCCACTGAGCAGGGGGGCCCAATACGAGCAGTACTTC. Amino acids: CSVPLSRGAQYEQYF.

This chain links TRBV9 with TRBJ1-1, with D maybe TRBD1 (5 bases). Deletions cut 4 bases from V and 5 bases from J, with 18 bases between. Germline V gene lookup returns CDR1 SGDLS and CDR2 YYNGEE. This CDR3 contains 15 residues. CDR3 region: CASSPRWAGGTEAFF. The CDR3 DNA reads TGTGCCAGCAGCCCTCGATGGGCTGGGGGAACTGAAGCTTTCTTT.

The chain carries TRBV18 and TRBJ1-6, with 9 bases fitting TRBD1. From germline, CDR1 is KGHSH and CDR2 LQKENI. V lost 0 bases and J lost 7; bases outside the gene matches: 4. This CDR3 has 16 amino acids. CDR3 sequence reads: CASSPPNGQGNSPLHF. The CDR3, as DNA: TGTGCCAGCTCACCACCGAACGGACAGGGGAATTCACCCCTCCACTTT.

This clonotype was seen a handful of times. This chain links TRBV3-1 with TRBJ1-1, with D unresolved. Trimming cost V 1 base and J 7 bases, with 10 bases left between them. The CDR3 runs 13 residues. Germline V gene sequence: CDR1 LGHDT, CDR2 YNNKEL (reference sequence). The CDR3 loop is CASSQVVLSEAFF. The CDR3 DNA sequence: TGTGCCAGCAGCCAAGTTGTGCTGAGTGAAGCTTTCTTT.

This clonotype came up a few times. The V call is TRBV10-3, the J call TRBJ1-3; weak D call: TRBD1 (6 bases). V lost 3 bases to trimming and J lost 5 bases, with 8 bases between them. The germline gives CDR1 ENHRY, CDR2 SYGVKD. The CDR3 runs 13 residues. CDR3 amino acids: CAISDRGRNTIYF. The CDR3 DNA follows: TGTGCCATCAGTGACAGGGGTCGAAACACCATATATTTT.

In DNA form, the CDR3 reads TGTGCCATCAGTGAGTCGGGACAGGGGGAAGAGACCCAGTACTTC. Its protein product is CAISESGQGEETQYF. The rearrangement links TRBV10-3 to TRBJ2-5; 11 positions match TRBD1. Germline CDR1 is ENHRY and CDR2 is SYGVKD. V lost 0 bases and J lost 3; bases outside the gene matches: 0. This CDR3 is built from 15 residues.

The V gene is TRBV6-5, the J gene TRBJ2-7; D is possibly TRBD1 or TRBD2 (5 bases each). V gave up 2 bases and J gave up 2 bases, with 7 bases separating them. CDR3 length: 13 amino acids. Looked up from germline, CDR1 is MNHEY and CDR2 is SVGAGI. CDR3 amino acids: CASSYGTPYEQYF. The CDR3, as DNA: TGTGCCAGCAGTTACGGGACCCCCTACGAGCAGTACTTC.

This clonotype was seen more than once but under ten times. This chain links TRBV6-2 or TRBV6-3 with TRBJ1-5, with D uncertain. V lost 2 bases and J 3 bases, leaving 14 bases between the germline ends. There are 16 residues in the CDR3. Germline lookup yields CDR1 MNHEY and CDR2 SVGEGT. CDR3 nucleotide sequence: TGTGCCAGCAGTTACCGAGGGAGAGACTTCAATCAGCCCCAGCATTTT. Amino acid sequence: CASSYRGRDFNQPQHF.

This chain links TRBV10-3 with TRBJ2-1; the match to TRBD2 covers 11 bases. This CDR3 region has 17 residues. CDR1 is ENHRY and CDR2 is SYGVKD in the germline V gene. J was trimmed by 6 bases and V by 6 bases; bases with no gene match: 13. CDR3 DNA sequence: TGTGCCATCAGGGACTCTGCGGGTAGCGGGAGGGCCAATGAGCAGTTCTTC. Translated: CAIRDSAGSGRANEQFF.

This chain links TRBV4-3 with TRBJ2-7; D possibly corresponds to TRBD2 (5 bases). The CDR3 runs 15 residues. The V end lost 0 bases, the J end lost 3 bases, and 12 bases lay between the germline ends. Germline CDR1 and CDR2: LGHNA and YSLEER. In DNA, the CDR3 is TGCGCCAGCAGCCAAGATGGCCCCGGGGACTACGAGCAGTACTTC. Translating gives CASSQDGPGDYEQYF.

The chain links TRBV20-1 to TRBJ2-2; a weak D match, TRBD1 (6 bases). This CDR3 is built from 13 residues. The germline V gene has CDR1 DFQATT and CDR2 SNEGSKA (reference sequence). Deletions cut 5 bases from V and 1 base from J, with 8 bases between. The DNA for the CDR3 is TGCAGTGCTTACAGGGAGAACACCGGGGAGCTGTTTTTT. Encoded protein: CSAYRENTGELFF.

This clonotype showed up just once. The chain links TRBV6-5 to TRBJ2-7; TRBD1 matches at 7 bases. The CDR3 contains 14 residues. Germline V gene lookup returns CDR1 MNHEY and CDR2 SVGAGI. J gave up 3 bases and V 6 bases, and 8 bases lay outside the gene matches. The CDR3 region is CASSRQGYLYEQYF. CDR3 bases: TGTGCCAGCAGCCGACAGGGATACCTCTACGAGCAGTACTTC.

About this clonotype itself: One junction end disagrees with the germline gene, perhaps due to a read error. The chain joins TRBV7-7 to TRBJ2-7, with 11 bases aligning to TRBD2. CDR3 length: 17 residues. Per germline, CDR1 SSHAT and CDR2 FNYEAQ (reference sequence). CDR3 bases: TGTGCTAGCAGCTTCCCCTCACTAGCGGGGGAATACTACGAGCAGTACTTC. It translates to CASSFPSLAGEYYEQYF.

The chain is built from TRBV4-1 and TRBJ2-1, with TRBD2 matching over 10 bases. V trimming: 0 bases; J trimming: 4 bases; junction bases outside the gene matches: 6. The germline gives CDR1 MGHRA, CDR2 YSYEKL. This CDR3 region has 17 residues. Here the CDR3 reads CASSQDVRTSGYNEQFF. The DNA of the CDR3 is TGCGCCAGCAGCCAAGATGTAAGGACTAGCGGTTACAATGAGCAGTTCTTC.

The sample holds a few counts of this clonotype. The genes are TRBV15 and TRBJ2-5; D could derive from TRBD1 or TRBD2 (5 bases each). V was clipped by 3 bases and J by 1 base, with 12 bases between them. Per the germline V gene, CDR1 is LNHNV and CDR2 is YYDKDF (reference sequence). The CDR3 consists of 15 residues. CDR3: CATSSRLGVQETQYF. CDR3 nucleotides: TGTGCCACCAGCAGCAGACTGGGGGTCCAAGAGACCCAGTACTTC.

This chain links TRBV20-1 with TRBJ2-1, with D maybe TRBD2 (6 bases). Trimming removed 4 bases at V and 5 bases at J, with 15 bases between. Germline CDR1 and CDR2: DFQATT and SNEGSKA (reference sequence). This CDR3 comprises 14 residues. The chain's CDR3 is CSANLRLGHNEQFF. The CDR3 DNA reads as TGCAGTGCTAACCTCAGACTAGGCCACAATGAGCAGTTCTTC.

J is TRBJ2-7 and V is TRBV25-1; D tentatively reads TRBD1 or TRBD2 (5 bases each). Germline CDR1 is MGHDK and CDR2 is SYGVNS. Between the trimmed V and J ends, which lost 8 bases and 4 bases, there was a span of 21 bases. The CDR3 contains 15 residues. Here the CDR3 reads CASGTESTTPYEQYF. Here the CDR3 DNA reads TGTGCCAGCGGGACGGAAAGCACGACCCCATACGAGCAGTACTTC.

The chain has TRBV29-1 and TRBJ1-5; a weak D match, TRBD1 (5 bases). This CDR3 is built from 16 residues. The ends were cut back, 7 bases at V and 0 bases at J, with 19 bases in the middle. Germline CDR1 is SQVTM and CDR2 is ANQGSEA. The CDR3 reads CSGRGLQNLSNQPQHF. Written as DNA, the CDR3 is TGCAGCGGGCGGGGCTTACAAAACCTTAGCAATCAGCCCCAGCATTTT.

The V call is TRBV3-1, the J call TRBJ1-3; D not resolved. The CDR3 sequence is 13 residues long. With 0 bases removed from V and 8 bases from J, the gap between germline ends came to 8 bases. Germline CDR1 and CDR2: LGHDT and YNNKEL (reference sequence). The DNA for the CDR3 is TGTGCCAGCAGCCAAGAATGGGATCACACCATATATTTT. It specifies CASSQEWDHTIYF.

This clonotype has just a few counts. V gene TRBV6-5 combines with J gene TRBJ1-2; D gene ambiguous. In germline, CDR1 is MNHEY, CDR2 SVGAGI. Trimming cost V 0 bases and J 0 bases, with 11 bases left between them. The CDR3 runs 16 residues. The CDR3 here is CASSYSYSLANYGYTF. CDR3 bases: TGTGCCAGCAGTTACTCTTACTCCTTAGCTAACTATGGCTACACCTTC.

The rearrangement joins TRBV12-3 or TRBV12-4 to TRBJ2-1; 8 bases fit TRBD1. Trimming cost V 3 bases and J 4 bases; bases outside gene matches: 2. The CDR3 totals 14 residues. In DNA form, the CDR3 reads TGTGCCAGCAGTTTCCGGGACAGGTACAATGAGCAGTTCTTC. It encodes CASSFRDRYNEQFF.

This clonotype was seen more than once but under ten times. The genes are TRBV6-2 or TRBV6-3 and TRBJ2-7; TRBD2 aligns across 9 bases. Trimming took 7 bases from V and 5 from J; bases not matched to a gene: 12. The CDR3 is made up of 15 amino acids. Germline CDR1 and CDR2: MNHEY and SVGEGT. DNA of the CDR3: TGTGCCAGCACCACCACTAGCGGGTGGACCAACGAGCAGTACTTC. Translating gives CASTTTSGWTNEQYF.

The chain combines TRBV18 with TRBJ2-7; 10 bases line up with TRBD2. CDR3 length equals 16 residues. The ends lost 0 bases at V and 2 bases at J; junction bases unmatched: 4. Germline values: CDR1 KGHSH, CDR2 LQKENI. CDR3 in amino acids: CASSPPKLAGAYEQYF. CDR3 nucleotide sequence: TGTGCCAGCTCACCACCTAAGCTAGCGGGAGCCTACGAGCAGTACTTC.

CDR3 sequence (DNA): TGTGCCAGCAGTTTAGGGGGAGGGCCCAATGAGCAGTTCTTC. This codes for CASSLGGGPNEQFF. This chain joins TRBV27 and TRBJ2-1; 7 bases map to TRBD2. Germline CDR1 MNHEY, CDR2 SMNVEV (reference sequence). V lost 2 bases, J lost 6 bases, and 4 bases stayed unmatched. There are 14 residues in the CDR3.